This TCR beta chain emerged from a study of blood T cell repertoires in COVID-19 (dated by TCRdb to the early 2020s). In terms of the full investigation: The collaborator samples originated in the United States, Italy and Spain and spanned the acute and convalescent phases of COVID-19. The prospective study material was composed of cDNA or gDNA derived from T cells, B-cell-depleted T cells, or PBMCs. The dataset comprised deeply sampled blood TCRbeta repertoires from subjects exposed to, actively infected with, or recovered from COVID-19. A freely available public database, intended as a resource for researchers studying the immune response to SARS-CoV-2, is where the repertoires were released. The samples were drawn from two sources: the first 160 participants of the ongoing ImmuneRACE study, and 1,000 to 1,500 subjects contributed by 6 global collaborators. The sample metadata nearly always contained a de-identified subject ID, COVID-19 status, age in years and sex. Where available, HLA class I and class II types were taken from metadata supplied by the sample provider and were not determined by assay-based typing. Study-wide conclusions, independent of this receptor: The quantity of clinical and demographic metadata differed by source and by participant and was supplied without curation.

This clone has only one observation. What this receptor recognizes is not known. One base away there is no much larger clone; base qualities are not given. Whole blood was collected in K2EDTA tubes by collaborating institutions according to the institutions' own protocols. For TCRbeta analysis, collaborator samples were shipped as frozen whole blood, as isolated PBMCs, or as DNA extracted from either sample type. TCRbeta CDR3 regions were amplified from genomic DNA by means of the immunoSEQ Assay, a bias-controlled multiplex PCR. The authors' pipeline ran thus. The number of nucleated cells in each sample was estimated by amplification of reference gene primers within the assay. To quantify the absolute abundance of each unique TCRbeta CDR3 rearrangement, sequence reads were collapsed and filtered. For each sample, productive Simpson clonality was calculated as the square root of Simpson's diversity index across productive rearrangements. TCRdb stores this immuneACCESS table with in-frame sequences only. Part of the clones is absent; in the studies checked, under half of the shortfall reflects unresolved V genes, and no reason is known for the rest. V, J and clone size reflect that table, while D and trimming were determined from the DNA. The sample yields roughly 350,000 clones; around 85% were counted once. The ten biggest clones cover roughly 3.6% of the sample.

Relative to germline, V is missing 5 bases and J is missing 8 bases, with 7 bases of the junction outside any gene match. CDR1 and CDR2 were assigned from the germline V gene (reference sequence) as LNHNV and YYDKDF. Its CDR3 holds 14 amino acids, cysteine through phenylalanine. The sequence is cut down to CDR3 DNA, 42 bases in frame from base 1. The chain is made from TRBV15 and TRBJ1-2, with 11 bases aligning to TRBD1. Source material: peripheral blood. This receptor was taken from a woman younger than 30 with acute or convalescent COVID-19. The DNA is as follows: TGTGCCACCAGCCCCCCCGGGACAGGGGGAGGCTACACCTTC. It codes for CATSPPGTGGGYTF.